The present entry profiles one T cell receptor beta chain with its context. This entry comes from a study of CD8 T cells in Susac syndrome. CDR3 size: 16 residues. The ends were cut back, 1 base at V and 2 bases at J, with 15 bases in the middle. The germline V gene encodes CDR1 LGHDT and CDR2 YNNKEL (reference sequence). Random hexamers were used to reverse transcribe the RNA input (0.5 to 1 ug). With immunoSEQ multiplex PCR, TCR beta CDR3 was amplified across 54 Vbeta and 13 Jbeta. One entry per CDR3 protein results from TCRdb running MiXCR on the immunoSEQ multiplex PCR reads. The data contain 180,000 or so distinct CDR3 sequences, roughly 96% of them singletons. Sequencing of TCR beta was performed on blood CD8+ T cells and on blood CD4+ T cells.

Sequences were obtained from CD4+ T cells from PBMCs. The chain carries TRBV3-1 and TRBJ2-7; D not resolved. The source of this sequence is a human donor in good health. The CDR3 loop reads CASSQGSPRRAYEQYF. The CDR3 coding sequence is TGTGCCAGCAGCCAAGGGAGTCCGCGGCGAGCCTACGAGCAGTACTTC.